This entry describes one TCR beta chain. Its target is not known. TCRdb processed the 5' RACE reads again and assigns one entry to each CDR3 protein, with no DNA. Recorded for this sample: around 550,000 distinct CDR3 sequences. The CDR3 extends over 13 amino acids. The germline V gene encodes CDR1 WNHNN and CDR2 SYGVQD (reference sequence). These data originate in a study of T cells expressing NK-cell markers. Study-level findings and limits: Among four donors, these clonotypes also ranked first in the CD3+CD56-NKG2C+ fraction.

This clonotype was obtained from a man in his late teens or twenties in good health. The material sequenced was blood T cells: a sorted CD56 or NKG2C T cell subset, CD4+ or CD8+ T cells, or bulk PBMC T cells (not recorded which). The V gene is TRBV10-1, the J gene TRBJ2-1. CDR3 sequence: CATLISSYNEQFF.